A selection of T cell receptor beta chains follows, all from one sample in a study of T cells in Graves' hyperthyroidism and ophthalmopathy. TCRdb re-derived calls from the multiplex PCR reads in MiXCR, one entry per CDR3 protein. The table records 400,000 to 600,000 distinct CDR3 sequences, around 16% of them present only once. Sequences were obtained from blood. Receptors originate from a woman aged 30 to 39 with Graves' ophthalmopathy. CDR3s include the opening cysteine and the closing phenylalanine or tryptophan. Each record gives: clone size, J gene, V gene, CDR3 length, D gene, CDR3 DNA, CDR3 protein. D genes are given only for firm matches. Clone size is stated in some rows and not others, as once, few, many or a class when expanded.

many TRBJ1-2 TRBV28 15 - TGTGCCAGCACCGAGACAGCCATCCTTAACTATGGCTACACCTTC CASTETAILNYGYTF
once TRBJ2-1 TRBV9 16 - TGTGCCAGCAGCGGGGATCCTCCCCGGTCCTACAATGAGCAGTTCTTC CASSGDPPRSYNEQFF
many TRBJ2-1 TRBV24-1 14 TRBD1 TGTGCCACCAGTGATGGGACAGTGAACAATGAGCAGTTCTTC CATSDGTVNNEQFF
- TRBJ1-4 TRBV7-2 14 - TGTGCCAGCAGACCGGGACGCGGGAATGAAAAACTGTTTTTT CASRPGRGNEKLFF
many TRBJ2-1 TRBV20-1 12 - TGCAGTGCCCTTTCGAAAAGCGGGGAGCAGTTCTTC CSALSKSGEQFF
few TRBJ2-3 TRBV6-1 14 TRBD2 TGTGCCACCAGAACTAGCGGGAGCACAGATACGCAGTATTTT CATRTSGSTDTQYF
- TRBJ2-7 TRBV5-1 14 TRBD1 TGCGCCAGCAGCCAACCGGGACAGACCTACGAGCAGTACTTC CASSQPGQTYEQYF
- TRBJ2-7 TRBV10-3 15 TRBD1 TGTGCCATCAGTGAGTCTGTCAGGGGGCAGTACGAGCAGTACTTC CAISESVRGQYEQYF
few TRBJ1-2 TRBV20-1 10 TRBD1 TGCAGTGCAGACAGGGATGGCTACACCTTC CSADRDGYTF
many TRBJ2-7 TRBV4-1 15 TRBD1 TGCGCCAGCAGCCAGGACAGGGGGCTCTCCTACGAGCAGTACTTC CASSQDRGLSYEQYF
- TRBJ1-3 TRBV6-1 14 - TGTGCCAGCAGCCGCAGGGTGTCGGGGGGCACCATATATTTT CASSRRVSGGTIYF
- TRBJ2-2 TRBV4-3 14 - TGCGCCAGCAGCCAAGAGGTTGGCTCCGGGGAGCTGTTTTTT CASSQEVGSGELFF
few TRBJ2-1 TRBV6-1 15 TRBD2 TGTGCCAGCAGACCGATTCGCGGGAGGCTCAATGAGCAGTTCTTC CASRPIRGRLNEQFF
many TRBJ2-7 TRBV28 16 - TGTGCCAGCAGTCCCCTTGGAACTAGAGGACGTTACGAGCAGTACTTC CASSPLGTRGRYEQYF
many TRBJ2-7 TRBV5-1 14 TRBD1 TGCGCCAGCAGCGCAGACAGGGGGCCGTACGAGCAGTACTTC CASSADRGPYEQYF
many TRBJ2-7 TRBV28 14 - TGTGCCAGCAGTTTCCAAGGACAGACCTACGAGCAGTACTTC CASSFQGQTYEQYF
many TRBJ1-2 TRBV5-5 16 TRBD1 TGTGCCAGCAGCTTGGAGGCAGGGGGCGCCGGGTATGGCTACACCTTC CASSLEAGGAGYGYTF
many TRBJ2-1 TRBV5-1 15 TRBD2 TGCGCCAGCAGCCGAATGTTAGCGGGAGCGAATGAGCAGTTCTTC CASSRMLAGANEQFF
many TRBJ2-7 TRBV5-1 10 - TGCGCCACCAGCAAATACGAGCAGTACTTC CATSKYEQYF
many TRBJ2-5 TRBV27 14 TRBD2 TGTCCGGAGCAGGTCGGGGGGTTCCAAGAGACCCAGTACTTC CPEQVGGFQETQYF
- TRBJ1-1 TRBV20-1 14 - TGCAGTGCTAGTATGGGGGGTCCGAGCACTGAAGCTCTCTTT CSASMGGPSTEALF
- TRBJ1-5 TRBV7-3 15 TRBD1 TGTGCCAGCAGCTCCGGGACAGGACGGGGTCAGCCCCAGCATTTT CASSSGTGRGQPQHF
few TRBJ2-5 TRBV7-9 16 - TGTGCCAGCAGCCCGCAGGGGGGGGCGGGCGAAGAGACCCAGTACTTC CASSPQGGAGEETQYF
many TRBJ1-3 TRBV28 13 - TGTGCCAGCAAACTCTACTCTGGAAACACCATATATTTT CASKLYSGNTIYF
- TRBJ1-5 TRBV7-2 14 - TGTGCCAGCAGCTTAGTACGGGGTAGTGAGCCCCAGCATTTT CASSLVRGSEPQHF
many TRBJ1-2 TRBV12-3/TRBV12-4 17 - TGTGCCAGCAGTTTTCTCCCGGACCCGGCCTCTAGCTATGGCTACACCTTC CASSFLPDPASSYGYTF
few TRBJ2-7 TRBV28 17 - TGTGCCAGCAGTCTTTTCCTCGGACAGAAGATAAACTACGAGCAGTACTTC CASSLFLGQKINYEQYF
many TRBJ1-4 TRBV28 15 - TGTGCCAGCAGTGACCCCATAGAAACTAATGAAAAACTGTTTTTT CASSDPIETNEKLFF
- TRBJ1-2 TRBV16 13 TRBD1 TGTGCCAGCAGTCCACAGGGGAGGAATGGCTACACCTTC CASSPQGRNGYTF
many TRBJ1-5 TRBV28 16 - TGTGCCAGCAGTTTATGGCAGGGAAGTGGGAATCAGCCCCAGCATTTT CASSLWQGSGNQPQHF
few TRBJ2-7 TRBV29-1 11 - TGCAGCGTTGTGGAGTTCCGCGAGCAGTACTTC CSVVEFREQYF
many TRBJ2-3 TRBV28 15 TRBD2 TGTGCCAGCAGTGAAGCGGGAGGGAGCACAGATACGCAGTATTTT CASSEAGGSTDTQYF
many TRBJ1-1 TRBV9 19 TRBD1 TGTGCCAGCAGCGTAGCTGGAGGGGGCGCAGGCCTCATGAACACTGAAGCTTTCTTT CASSVAGGGAGLMNTEAFF
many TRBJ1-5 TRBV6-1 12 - TGTGCCACCGGACTGAGCAATCAGCCCCAGCATTTT CATGLSNQPQHF
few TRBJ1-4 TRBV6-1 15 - TGTGCCAGCAGTTTGTCGGGGGCGCGAGATGAAAAACTGTTTTTT CASSLSGARDEKLFF
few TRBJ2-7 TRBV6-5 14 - TGTGCCAGCAGTTACTCCTCCGGGGTTGACGAGCAGTACTTC CASSYSSGVDEQYF
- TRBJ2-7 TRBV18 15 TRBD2 TGTGCCAGCTCCCCCTGGGCGGGAGGATCGTACGAGCAGTACTTC CASSPWAGGSYEQYF
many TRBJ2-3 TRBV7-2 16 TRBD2 TGTGCCAGCAGCCAATCGACTAGCGGTATGACAGATACGCAGTATTTT CASSQSTSGMTDTQYF
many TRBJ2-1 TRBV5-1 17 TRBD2 TGCGCCAGCAGCTTGGAGGGGACTAGCGGGAGGAGGAATGAGCAGTTCTTC CASSLEGTSGRRNEQFF
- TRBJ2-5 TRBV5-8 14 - TGTGCCAGCAGCCTGAGAGGGAGGTTGGAGACCCAGTACTTC CASSLRGRLETQYF
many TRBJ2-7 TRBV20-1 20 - TGCAGTGCTAGAGCCGCCCCCCTCTCGAACCAAATTGCCCACTCCTACGAGCAGTACTTC CSARAAPLSNQIAHSYEQYF
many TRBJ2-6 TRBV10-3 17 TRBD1 TGTGCCATCGGGTTTGGACAGGGGAACTCTGGGGCCAACGTCCTGACTTTC CAIGFGQGNSGANVLTF